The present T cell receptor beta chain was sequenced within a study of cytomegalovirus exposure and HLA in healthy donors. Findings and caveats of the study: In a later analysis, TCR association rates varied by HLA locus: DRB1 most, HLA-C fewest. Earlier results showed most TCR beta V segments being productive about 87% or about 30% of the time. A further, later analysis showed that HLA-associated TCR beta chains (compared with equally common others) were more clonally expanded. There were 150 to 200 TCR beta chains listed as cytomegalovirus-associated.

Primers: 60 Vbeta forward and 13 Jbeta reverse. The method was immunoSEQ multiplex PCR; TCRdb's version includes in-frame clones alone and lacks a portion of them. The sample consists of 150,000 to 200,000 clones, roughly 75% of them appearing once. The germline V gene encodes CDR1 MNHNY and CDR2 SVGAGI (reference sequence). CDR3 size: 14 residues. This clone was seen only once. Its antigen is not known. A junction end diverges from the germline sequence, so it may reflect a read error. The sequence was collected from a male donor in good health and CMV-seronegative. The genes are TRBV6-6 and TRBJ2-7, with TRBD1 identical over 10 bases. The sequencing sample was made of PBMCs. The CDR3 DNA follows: TGTGCCAGCAGGCCGGGACAGGGGTCCTCCGAGCAGTACTTC. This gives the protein CASRPGQGSSEQYF.